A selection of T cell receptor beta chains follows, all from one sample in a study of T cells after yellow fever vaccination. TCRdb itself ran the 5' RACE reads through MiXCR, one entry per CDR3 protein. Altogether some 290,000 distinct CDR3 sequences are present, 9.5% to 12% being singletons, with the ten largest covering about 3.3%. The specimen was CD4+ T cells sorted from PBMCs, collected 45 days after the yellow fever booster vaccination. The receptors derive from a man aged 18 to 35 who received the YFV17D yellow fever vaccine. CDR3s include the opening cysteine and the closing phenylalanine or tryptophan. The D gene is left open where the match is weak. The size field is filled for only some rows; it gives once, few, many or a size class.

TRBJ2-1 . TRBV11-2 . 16 TGTGCCAGCAGCCCGACGAGGGGGGGGCTGAACAATGAGCAGTTCTTC CASSPTRGGLNNEQFF
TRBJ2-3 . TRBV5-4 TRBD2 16 TGTGCCAGCAGCTTGGCCTCAACTAGCGGCACAGATACGCAGTATTTT CASSLASTSGTDTQYF
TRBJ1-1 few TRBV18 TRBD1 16 TGTGCCAGCTCACCCTTCTTTCAGGGGGCGCCCACTGAAGCTTTCTTT CASSPFFQGAPTEAFF
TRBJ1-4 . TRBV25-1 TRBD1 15 TGTGCCAGCAGTGAGGACAGGGGGCGGTTGGAAAAACTGTTTTTT CASSEDRGRLEKLFF
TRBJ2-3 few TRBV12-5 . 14 TGTGCTAGTGCCAGAGACCTAGTCACAGATACGCAGTATTTT CASARDLVTDTQYF
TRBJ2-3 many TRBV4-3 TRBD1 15 TGCGCCAGCAGCCCAATGACAGGGAATACAGATACGCAGTATTTT CASSPMTGNTDTQYF
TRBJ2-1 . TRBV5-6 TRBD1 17 TGTGCCAGCAGCCTCGACCACCCCCGGGACAGGGTTTTGGAGCAGTTCTTC CASSLDHPRDRVLEQFF
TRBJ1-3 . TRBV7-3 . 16 TGTGCCAGCTCTCCGGGCGGAGCCTTCTCTGGAAACACCATATATTTT CASSPGGAFSGNTIYF
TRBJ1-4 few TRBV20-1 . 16 TGCAGTGCTAGAGATCGGCGGGGATTAGTCGTGGGAAAACTGTTTTTT CSARDRRGLVVGKLFF
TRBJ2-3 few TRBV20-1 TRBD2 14 TGCAGTGCTACCCCAGCGGGGGGGATAGATACGCAGTATTTT CSATPAGGIDTQYF
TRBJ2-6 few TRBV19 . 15 TGTGCCAGCCGCGCTCAGAGCTCTGGGGCCAACGTCCTGACTTTC CASRAQSSGANVLTF
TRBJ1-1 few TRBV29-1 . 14 TGCAGCGTTGAAGATGTCGGACGCTCCACTGAAGCTTTCTTT CSVEDVGRSTEAFF
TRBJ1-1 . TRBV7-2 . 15 TGTGCCAGCAGCTTATGGGGTGTCATGAACACTGAAGCTTTCTTT CASSLWGVMNTEAFF
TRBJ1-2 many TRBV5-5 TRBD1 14 TGTGCCAGCAGCTGGGACAGCTCTAACTATGGCTACACCTTC CASSWDSSNYGYTF
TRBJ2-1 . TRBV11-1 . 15 TGTGCCAGCAGCTGGGGAAGAGGACAGTTCAATGAGCAGTTCTTC CASSWGRGQFNEQFF
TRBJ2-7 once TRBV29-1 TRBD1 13 TGCAGCGCCGTAGACAGGGCTACCTACGAGCAGTACTTC CSAVDRATYEQYF
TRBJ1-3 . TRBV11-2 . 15 TGTGCCAGCAGCCCACAGGTGGGGGCTGGAAACACCATATATTTT CASSPQVGAGNTIYF
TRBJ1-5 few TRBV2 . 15 TGTGCCAGCAGTGTCGTAGGGGGAAGCAATCAGCCCCAGCATTTT CASSVVGGSNQPQHF
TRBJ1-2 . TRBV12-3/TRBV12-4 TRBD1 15 TGTGCCAGCACCTCGGGACAGGGGGCGCGGTATGGCTACACCTTC CASTSGQGARYGYTF
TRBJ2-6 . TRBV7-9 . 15 TGTGCCAGCAGCACTCTTTGGACTGGGGCCAACGTCCTGACTTTC CASSTLWTGANVLTF
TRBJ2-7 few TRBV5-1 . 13 TGCGCCAGCAGCTCGGGGATGGGCTACGAGCAGTACTTC CASSSGMGYEQYF
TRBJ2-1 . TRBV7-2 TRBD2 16 TGTGCCAGCAGCGTAGGGGGCGGACTAGCGGGGTTAGAGCAGTTCTTC CASSVGGGLAGLEQFF
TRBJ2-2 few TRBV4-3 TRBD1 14 TGCGCCAGTTCCCGGGACAGGTCCACCGGGGAGCTGTTTTTT CASSRDRSTGELFF
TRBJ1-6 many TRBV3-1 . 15 TGTGCCAGCAGCCAAGACCCAGGTTATAATTCACCCCTCCACTTT CASSQDPGYNSPLHF
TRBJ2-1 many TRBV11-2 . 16 TGTGCCAGCAGCTTATTGAGGGGGGTTACCTACAATGAGCAGTTCTTC CASSLLRGVTYNEQFF
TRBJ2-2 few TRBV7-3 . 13 TGTGCCAGCAGCTTAGGGGTTTCCGGGGAGCTGTTTTTT CASSLGVSGELFF
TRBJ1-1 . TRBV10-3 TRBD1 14 TGTGCCATCAGTGAGACAGGGGGCCTGTGTGAAGCTTTCTTT CAISETGGLCEAFF
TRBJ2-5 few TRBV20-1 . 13 TGCAGTGCCTCGGCCGGGGCTAGGGAGACCCAGTACTTC CSASAGARETQYF